A single sample is the source of the 27 T cell receptor beta chains below, sequenced in a study of spatial heterogeneity in lung cancer. Noted time point: blood at routine non-recurrence follow-up after resection. TCRdb recomputed calls from the 5' RACE reads with MiXCR, one row per CDR3 protein. In the table there are roughly 34,000 distinct CDR3 sequences, about 7.6% of which are singletons. The source material was PBMCs, sampled at follow-up. These receptors all come from a male donor with early-stage non-small cell lung cancer.

This clonotype was observed many times. The rearrangement joins TRBV18 to TRBJ1-4; D gene uncertain. Germline values: CDR1 KGHSH, CDR2 LQKENI. The CDR3 contains 14 residues. V dropped 4 bases and J dropped 4 bases, with 10 bases sitting between them. The CDR3 sequence is CASSRGRINEKLFF. In DNA form, the CDR3 reads TGTGCCAGCTCACGTGGACGGATTAATGAAAAACTGTTTTTT.

This clonotype was counted at least ten times. The gene calls are TRBV29-1 and TRBJ2-3, with a possible D match to TRBD2 (5 bases). V was clipped by 6 bases and J by 6 bases, with 16 bases between them. This CDR3 spans 13 amino acids. Germline V gene data show CDR1 as SQVTM and CDR2 as ANQGSEA. CDR3 amino acids: CSVVRGIRDTQYF. In nucleotides, the CDR3 is TGCAGCGTCGTACGGGGTATTCGGGATACGCAGTATTTT.

J is TRBJ1-4 and V is TRBV19, with a weak D call TRBD1 (5 bases). Trimming cost V 7 bases and J 5 bases, with 11 bases left between them. The CDR3 is made up of 13 amino acids. The V gene's germline CDR1 is LNHDA and CDR2 SQIVND (reference sequence). CDR3 DNA sequence: TGTGCCAGTAATTTCCGGACAAATGAAAAACTGTTTTTT. Translating it yields CASNFRTNEKLFF.

As to this clonotype: This may come from a read error, since a much larger clone is one base off. The chain combines TRBV7-6 with TRBJ2-5, with a possible D match to TRBD2 (6 bases). The CDR3 totals 16 residues. Germline loops: CDR1 SGHVS, CDR2 FNYEAQ. V was pared by 1 base and J by 5 bases, with 17 bases between. CDR3 sequence (DNA): TGTGCCAGCAGCTTAGAGGCTAGCGCAAATTGGGAGACCCAGTACTTC. This translates into CASSLEASANWETQYF.

This clonotype has ten or more counts. The V call is TRBV7-9, the J call TRBJ2-1; tentatively, D is TRBD1 (5 bases). V was pared by 2 bases and J by 8 bases, with 7 bases between. The CDR3 is 12 amino acids. Germline V lookup: CDR1 SEHNR, CDR2 FQNEAQ (reference sequence). The CDR3 region is CASSLQGYEQFF. The CDR3 coding sequence is TGTGCCAGCAGCTTACAGGGCTATGAGCAGTTCTTC. The entire variable domain, with the rest obtained from reference TRBV7-9 and TRBJ2-1, is as follows: DTGVSQNPRHKITKRGQNVTFRCDPISEHNRLYWYRQTLGQGPEFLTYFQNEAQLEKSRLLSDRFSAERPKGSFSTLEIQRTEQGDSAMYLCASSLQGYEQFFGPGTRLTVL.

This clonotype has just a few counts. The J gene is TRBJ1-5, the V gene TRBV20-1; no clear D gene. The V end lost 2 bases, the J end lost 0 bases, and 5 bases lay between the germline ends. This CDR3 is 13 amino acids long. Germline assignment: CDR1 DFQATT and CDR2 SNEGSKA (reference sequence). The CDR3 DNA is TGCAGTGCTAGAATGCATAGCAATCAGCCCCAGCATTTT. Its translation: CSARMHSNQPQHF.

The chain uses TRBV20-1 and TRBJ2-1; the D call may be TRBD1 or TRBD2 (5 bases each). The germline V gene encodes CDR1 DFQATT and CDR2 SNEGSKA (reference sequence). Between the trimmed V and J ends, which lost 7 bases and 9 bases, there was a span of 13 bases. This CDR3 contains 11 residues. CDR3 coding DNA: TGCAGTGGAGGGGCCCGGGGTGAGCAGTTCTTC. Its translation is CSGGARGEQFF.

This clonotype was counted at least ten times. The rearrangement links TRBV7-2 to TRBJ1-5, with TRBD1 as a possible D gene (5 bases). With 0 bases removed from V and 6 bases from J, the gap between germline ends came to 9 bases. Germline-derived CDR1 and CDR2 are SGHTA and FQGNSA. This CDR3 has 14 amino acids. This chain's CDR3 is CASSLAIGVQPQHF. The CDR3 nucleotides are TGTGCCAGCAGCTTAGCTATAGGGGTTCAGCCCCAGCATTTT.

This clonotype was picked up many times. V is TRBV7-8 and J is TRBJ1-2, with 7 positions matching TRBD1. The length of the CDR3 is 14 residues. Germline values: CDR1 SGHVS, CDR2 FQNEAQ. The junction had 2 bases not matched to a gene; V was cut back by 0 bases and J by 4 bases. The CDR3 DNA follows: TGTGCCAGCAGCTTAGCAGCAGGGGGCTATGGCTACACCTTC. Translating it yields CASSLAAGGYGYTF.

In this sample, this clonotype turned up many times. J is TRBJ1-5 and V is TRBV7-8; D gene ambiguous. Germline lookup yields CDR1 SGHVS and CDR2 FQNEAQ. The V and J ends lost 5 bases and 2 bases respectively, with 7 bases between them. This CDR3 spans 13 amino acids. This CDR3 is CASSPEGNQPQHF. CDR3 nucleotide sequence: TGTGCCAGCAGCCCCGAAGGCAATCAGCCCCAGCATTTT.

This clonotype occurred many times. The rearrangement joins TRBV9 to TRBJ2-5, with 7 nucleotides matching TRBD1. V shed 0 bases, J shed 5 bases, and the junction held 13 bases outside the gene matches. Germline loops: CDR1 SGDLS, CDR2 YYNGEE. The CDR3 sequence is 17 residues long. The CDR3 spells CASSVAPPGRGLETQYF. CDR3 DNA: TGTGCCAGCAGCGTAGCCCCCCCGGGCAGGGGGTTGGAGACCCAGTACTTC.

This clonotype was seen repeatedly, ten times or more. The CDR3 reads CASSESAITEQETQYF. CDR3 coding DNA: TGCGCCAGCAGTGAGTCGGCTATAACAGAACAAGAGACCCAGTACTTC. The chain links TRBV10-2 to TRBJ2-5; D is unclear. V shed 0 bases and J shed 2 bases, with 13 bases lying between them. Germline CDR1 and CDR2: WSHSY and SAAADI. The CDR3 sequence is 16 residues long.

This clonotype occurred once. Given a much more abundant clone one base away, this may be a read error. The rearrangement joins TRBV11-2 to TRBJ1-2; maybe TRBD1 (5 bases). The V end lost 2 bases, the J end lost 7 bases, and 14 bases lay between the germline ends. CDR1 and CDR2 from the germline V gene are SGHAT and FQNNGV. The CDR3 spans 14 residues. CDR3 amino acids: CASSLTMGTFGYTF. The CDR3 nucleotides are TGTGCCAGCAGCTTAACGATGGGGACGTTTGGCTACACCTTC.

This clonotype was seen at least ten times. This sequence joins TRBV7-2 and TRBJ2-1, with TRBD2 identical over 9 bases. Germline CDR1 is SGHTA and CDR2 is FQGNSA. The ends lost 5 bases at V and 10 bases at J; junction bases unmatched: 6. This CDR3 comprises 13 residues. CDR3 loop: CASSQSGGREQFF. CDR3 DNA sequence: TGTGCCAGCAGCCAGAGCGGGGGGCGAGAGCAGTTCTTC.

This clonotype was seen many times. J is TRBJ2-1 and V is TRBV10-1; D is undetermined. The CDR3 totals 12 residues. Germline CDR1 WNHNN, CDR2 SYGVQD (reference sequence). Trimming shortened V by 8 bases and J by 2 bases, and 7 bases separated the two germline ends. CDR3 in DNA: TGCGCCAGCGGAAAAGCCTACAATGAGCAGTTCTTC. This gives the protein CASGKAYNEQFF.

This clonotype appeared many times. The chain recombines TRBV5-1 with TRBJ2-1, with 10 positions matching TRBD2. The V gene end was trimmed by 3 bases and the J gene end by 5 bases; junction bases not matched to a gene: 11. The CDR3 spans 17 residues. Germline CDR1 is SGHRS and CDR2 is YFSETQ. Here the CDR3 DNA reads TGCGCCAGCAGCTCCCAAGGAGCGGGGGGGCTGAACAATGAGCAGTTCTTC. Protein product: CASSSQGAGGLNNEQFF.

The sample holds many counts of this clonotype. The J gene is TRBJ1-5, the V gene TRBV10-3, with TRBD1 as a possible D gene (5 bases). V gave up 3 bases and J gave up 7 bases, with 16 bases separating them. Germline CDR1 and CDR2: ENHRY and SYGVKD. The CDR3 runs to 15 residues. The CDR3: CAISDGGELRQPQHF. In DNA form, the CDR3 reads TGTGCCATCAGTGACGGAGGGGAGCTGCGCCAGCCCCAGCATTTT.

This clonotype was seen at least ten times. This rearrangement joins TRBV6-2 or TRBV6-3 to TRBJ2-7; D is unresolved. This CDR3 spans 15 amino acids. V was pared by 4 bases and J by 1 base, with 14 bases between. CDR1 is MNHEY, CDR2 SVGEGT, per germline. As DNA, the CDR3 is TGTGCCAGCAGTTTGACGCGGAGTGTGTCCTACGAGCAGTACTTC. Its protein product is CASSLTRSVSYEQYF.

There are many counts of this clonotype. This chain uses TRBV30 with TRBJ1-1, with 8 bases that match TRBD1. The CDR3 has 13 residues. V shed 4 bases and J 3 bases; nucleotides not matched to a gene: 4. The V gene's germline CDR1 is GTSNPN and CDR2 SVGIG (reference sequence). The DNA of the CDR3 is TGTGCCTGGACCAGGGGGCTGGACACTGAAGCTTTCTTT. This translates into CAWTRGLDTEAFF.

The chain links TRBV5-6 to TRBJ2-5; perhaps D is TRBD1 or TRBD2 (5 bases each). The germline V and J ends were trimmed by 1 base and 1 base, with 8 bases remaining between them. CDR1 is SGHDT, CDR2 YYEEEE, per germline. The CDR3 length is 14 residues. CDR3 in DNA: TGTGCCAGCAGCTTGCGGGGACCCCAAGAGACCCAGTACTTC. This translates into CASSLRGPQETQYF.

This clonotype has at least ten counts. The V and J genes are TRBV3-1 and TRBJ1-1; no definite D call. This CDR3 contains 14 residues. V lost 1 base and J lost 1, with 7 bases in between. Germline V CDR1 and CDR2: LGHDT, YNNKEL (reference sequence). The CDR3 DNA is TGTGCCAGCAGCCAAGGAATAGAGAACACTGAAGCTTTCTTT. It codes for CASSQGIENTEAFF.

Ten or more counts support this clonotype. The chain links TRBV29-1 to TRBJ2-7; 10 nucleotides align to TRBD1. With 6 bases clipped from V and 5 bases from J, the junction kept 13 bases outside the gene matches. From germline, CDR1 is SQVTM and CDR2 ANQGSEA. The CDR3 totals 15 residues. This chain's CDR3 is CSVQTGTGDPDEQYF. CDR3 nucleotides: TGCAGCGTGCAAACCGGGACAGGGGATCCGGACGAGCAGTACTTC.

This clonotype was found many times. CDR3 sequence reads: CASSPGQNYGYTF. The CDR3 coding sequence is TGTGCCAGCAGCCCAGGACAGAACTATGGCTACACCTTC. The chain has TRBV12-3 or TRBV12-4 and TRBJ1-2, with D perhaps matching TRBD1 (6 bases). This CDR3 is built from 13 residues. V shed 6 bases and J shed 2 bases, with 10 bases lying between them.

This clonotype was observed a few times. The chain carries TRBV6-5 and TRBJ2-7; tentative D call: TRBD2 (5 bases). V was pared by 0 bases and J by 2 bases, with 11 bases between. Germline V CDR1 and CDR2: MNHEY, SVGAGI. This CDR3 has 15 amino acids. CDR3 in DNA: TGTGCCAGCAGTTACTCGGCCAGAGGGACCTACGAGCAGTACTTC. Encoded protein: CASSYSARGTYEQYF.

This clonotype was seen at least ten times. The chain couples TRBV20-1 to TRBJ2-1, with a possible D match to TRBD2 (6 bases). Germline values: CDR1 DFQATT, CDR2 SNEGSKA (reference sequence). Trimming took 6 bases from V and 0 from J, leaving 15 bases between them. The CDR3 contains 15 residues. The CDR3 DNA is TGCAGTGCAGCCCTTGGGAGGCGCTCCTACAATGAGCAGTTCTTC. Its translation is CSAALGRRSYNEQFF.

This clonotype was observed many times. The V gene is TRBV12-3 or TRBV12-4, the J gene TRBJ1-5; a weak D match, TRBD1 (5 bases). CDR3 size: 17 residues. Trimming pared 4 bases from V and 0 bases from J, leaving 16 bases between. For the CDR3, the DNA is TGTGCCAGCAGTTCTAGGAGGGGAGATGATAGCAATCAGCCCCAGCATTTT. It codes for CASSSRRGDDSNQPQHF.

The chain joins TRBV20-1 to TRBJ1-2, with unresolved D. The V gene lost 3 bases and the J gene lost 4 bases, with 9 bases spanning the gap. This CDR3 comprises 12 residues. Germline V CDR1 and CDR2: DFQATT, SNEGSKA (reference sequence). CDR3: CSASEQSYGYTF. For the CDR3, the DNA is TGCAGTGCTAGTGAACAAAGCTATGGCTACACCTTC.